The 16 T cell receptor beta chains presented below share a single source sample, sequenced in a study of shared clonotypes between healthy human individuals. Sequencing was performed with immunoSEQ multiplex PCR; in TCRdb, only in-frame clones are kept and a portion is missing. The repertoire includes some 1 million clones, roughly 80% of them detected once, and about 1.5% sits in the top ten. Material: memory CD4+ T cells sorted from blood. Subset denoted: CD45RA-negative fraction. These receptor sequences come from a man aged 18 to 35 in good health.

V gene TRBV19 combines with J gene TRBJ1-2; 7 bases fit TRBD1. After removal of 5 bases from V and 4 bases from J, the junction contained 10 bases not matched to a gene. The germline V gene has CDR1 LNHDA and CDR2 SQIVND (reference sequence). The CDR3 loop spans 15 amino acids. The CDR3 is CASSPQTGPAYGYTF. CDR3 sequence (DNA): TGTGCCAGTAGTCCTCAGACAGGGCCGGCCTATGGCTACACCTTC.

This clone appeared a few times. The J gene is TRBJ2-2, the V gene TRBV6-6; weak D call: TRBD1 (5 bases). Germline CDR1 MNHNY, CDR2 SVGAGI (reference sequence). V lost 1 base and J 6 bases, leaving 12 bases between the germline ends. The CDR3 consists of 15 residues. The CDR3 here is CASSYLISQAGELFF. The CDR3 region has the DNA TGTGCCAGCAGTTACTTAATCTCACAGGCCGGGGAGCTGTTTTTT.

This chain links TRBV5-1 with TRBJ2-3; TRBD2 matches at 11 bases. Per the germline V gene, CDR1 is SGHRS and CDR2 is YFSETQ. The CDR3 consists of 16 residues. V gave up 4 bases and J gave up 0 bases; unmatched junction bases: 4. CDR3 in amino acids: CASSPWTSGSTDTQYF. CDR3 bases: TGCGCCAGCAGCCCCTGGACTAGCGGGAGCACAGATACGCAGTATTTT.

A word on this clone: This may stem from a read error, because a much larger clone lies one nucleotide away. CDR3 DNA: TGTGCCAGCAGTCAGGGTTGGGATGGCTACACCTTC. Encoded protein: CASSQGWDGYTF. The chain joins TRBV6-5 to TRBJ1-2; TRBD1 is a possible D gene (5 bases). CDR3 length: 12 residues. The V and J ends lost 5 bases and 6 bases respectively, with 10 bases between them. The germline gives CDR1 MNHEY, CDR2 SVGAGI.

The V and J genes are TRBV5-6 and TRBJ1-2; TRBD1 matches at 7 bases. The CDR3 runs to 13 residues. Germline-derived CDR1 and CDR2 are SGHDT and YYEEEE. Germline trimming cut 3 bases from V and 6 bases from J; bases unmatched to any gene: 5. The CDR3 DNA sequence: TGTGCCAGCAGCTGGGGACAGTGGAATGGCTACACCTTC. Translated: CASSWGQWNGYTF.

This chain joins TRBV11-3 and TRBJ2-3, with D possibly TRBD1 on 6 matching bases. CDR3 length: 16 amino acids. The germline V and J ends were trimmed by 5 bases and 1 base, with 16 bases remaining between them. Germline V lookup: CDR1 SGHNT, CDR2 YENEEA. The CDR3 bases are TGTGCCAGCAGCCCAGGGGATCCTAGTGGCACAGATACGCAGTATTTT. Protein product: CASSPGDPSGTDTQYF.

The J gene is TRBJ2-4, the V gene TRBV19; TRBD2 matches at 7 bases. Germline V CDR1 and CDR2: LNHDA, SQIVND (reference sequence). The CDR3 extends over 13 amino acids. Trimming removed 11 bases from V and 6 bases from J; junction bases left unmatched: 10. CDR3 loop: CAWPPSGTNIQYF. In DNA form, the CDR3 reads TGTGCCTGGCCCCCTAGCGGAACAAACATTCAGTACTTC. Combining the CDR3 with reference TRBV19 and TRBJ2-4 gives the whole variable domain DGGITQSPKYLFRKEGQNVTLSCEQNLNHDAMYWYRQDPGQGLRLIYYSQIVNDFQKGDIAEGYSVSREKKESFPLTVTSAQKNPTAFYLCAWPPSGTNIQYFGAGTRLSVL.

This clone has a handful of counts. This chain joins TRBV27 and TRBJ2-7; 10 positions agree with TRBD1. The CDR3 length is 15 residues. Trimming at V came to 3 bases and at J to 5 bases, leaving 7 bases not matched to a gene. Germline V CDR1 and CDR2: MNHEY, SMNVEV (reference sequence). The CDR3, as DNA: TGTGCCAGCAGTTTTTGGGGACAGGGGACCCACGAGCAGTACTTC. Its translation: CASSFWGQGTHEQYF.

The chain combines TRBV30 with TRBJ1-1; 8 nucleotides line up with TRBD1. The CDR3 sequence is 14 residues long. From germline, CDR1 is GTSNPN and CDR2 SVGIG (reference sequence). V dropped 0 bases and J dropped 5; count of bases not matched to a gene: 5. The chain's CDR3 is CAWSVSGGGTEAFF. DNA for the CDR3: TGTGCCTGGAGTGTATCAGGGGGCGGGACTGAAGCTTTCTTT.

The chain combines TRBV25-1 with TRBJ1-1; D not resolved. Per germline, CDR1 MGHDK and CDR2 SYGVNS. The CDR3 extends over 11 amino acids. Trimming shortened V by 2 bases and J by 9 bases, and 7 bases separated the two germline ends. CDR3 sequence: CASSEGVKAFF. For the CDR3, the DNA is TGTGCCAGCAGTGAAGGGGTGAAAGCTTTCTTT.

The V and J genes are TRBV29-1 and TRBJ2-5; D may match TRBD1 or TRBD2 (6 bases each). V lost 7 bases and J 1 base, leaving 16 bases between the germline ends. Germline values: CDR1 SQVTM, CDR2 ANQGSEA. The CDR3 spans 14 residues. In DNA, the CDR3 is TGCAGCGCTGGACTACAGGGATCCCAAGAGACCCAGTACTTC. Its translation: CSAGLQGSQETQYF.

The chain couples TRBV6-6 to TRBJ2-7, with 10 bases that match TRBD2. The CDR3 loop spans 15 amino acids. Trimming cost V 0 bases and J 7 bases; bases outside gene matches: 6. The germline gives CDR1 MNHNY, CDR2 SVGAGI (reference sequence). The CDR3 coding sequence is TGTGCCAGCAGTTACTCGCGGCTAGCGGGAGCTGAGCAGTACTTC. Encoded protein: CASSYSRLAGAEQYF.

Comment on this clone: This same CDR3 is encoded by further DNA sequences in the sample. The chain uses TRBV18 and TRBJ1-1, with 7 positions matching TRBD1. Germline lookup yields CDR1 KGHSH and CDR2 LQKENI. V gave up 6 bases and J gave up 1 base; unmatched junction bases: 5. The CDR3 runs to 14 residues. The CDR3 region is CASSPYRGNTEAFF. The DNA of the CDR3 is TGTGCCAGCTCGCCATACAGGGGGAACACTGAAGCTTTCTTT.

This clone appeared once. The CDR3 loop is CASSQGQGDTGELFF. CDR3 nucleotides: TGCGCCAGCTCTCAGGGGCAAGGGGACACCGGGGAGCTGTTTTTT. The rearrangement uses TRBV10-1 and TRBJ2-2; a weak D match, TRBD1 (6 bases). Trimming took 8 bases from V and 3 from J, leaving 16 bases between them. The CDR3 loop spans 15 amino acids. Germline CDR1 is WNHNN and CDR2 is SYGVQD (reference sequence).

This rearrangement joins TRBV19 to TRBJ2-6, with TRBD2 matching 7 bases. V shed 5 bases, J shed 3 bases, and the junction held 4 bases outside the gene matches. The CDR3 is 15 amino acids. CDR1 is LNHDA and CDR2 is SQIVND in the germline V gene (reference sequence). The CDR3 bases are TGTGCCAGTAGTGGGGAGGGCTATGGGGCCAACGTCCTGACTTTC. Residues: CASSGEGYGANVLTF.

This chain links TRBV27 with TRBJ2-3; no definite D call. Germline loops: CDR1 MNHEY, CDR2 SMNVEV (reference sequence). The CDR3 length is 15 residues. The ends were cut back, 2 bases at V and 0 bases at J, with 9 bases in the middle. CDR3 bases: TGTGCCAGCAGTTTAGCTGGCGGTAGCACAGATACGCAGTATTTT. As protein: CASSLAGGSTDTQYF.